Presented here are 23 T cell receptor beta chains from one specimen sequenced in a study of spatial heterogeneity in lung cancer. TCRdb reprocessed the 5' RACE reads with MiXCR, giving one entry per CDR3 protein. The table shows about 80,000 distinct CDR3 sequences, with approximately 20% occurring only once. The sample's time point: sample taken at primary tumor resection. Unsorted whole RNA of tumor, nontumor lung or frozen PBMC was sequenced. The sample consisted of PBMCs, taken at surgery. The receptor set was obtained from a male donor with early-stage non-small cell lung cancer.

The rearrangement joins TRBV28 to TRBJ1-2, with 7 positions matching TRBD1. V lost 8 bases, J lost 0 bases, and 6 bases stayed unmatched. Germline CDR1 reads MDHEN; CDR2 reads SYDVKM. CDR3 length equals 14 residues. This CDR3 reads CASAGTVANYGYTF. As DNA, the CDR3 is TGTGCCAGCGCAGGGACAGTAGCTAACTATGGCTACACCTTC.

This clonotype was counted only a few times. This chain uses TRBV7-3 with TRBJ2-3, with D maybe TRBD2 (5 bases). CDR1 is SGHTA, CDR2 FQGTGA, per germline. CDR3 length: 15 amino acids. Trimming removed 2 bases at V and 2 bases at J, with 11 bases between. CDR3 protein: CASSLLGVITDTQYF. CDR3 nucleotides: TGTGCCAGCAGCTTACTCGGGGTGATCACAGATACGCAGTATTTT.

This rearrangement joins TRBV10-3 to TRBJ2-7, with 9 bases matching TRBD1. The V gene end was trimmed by 6 bases and the J gene end by 3 bases; junction bases not matched to a gene: 12. There are 16 residues in the CDR3. CDR1 ENHRY and CDR2 SYGVKD come from the germline V gene. CDR3: CAISTGTGNDGYEQYF. Here the CDR3 DNA reads TGTGCCATCAGCACCGGGACAGGGAATGACGGCTACGAGCAGTACTTC.

This clonotype has only a few counts. This chain joins TRBV29-1 and TRBJ1-2; 7 bases agree with TRBD1. The CDR3 runs to 11 residues. Germline CDR1 SQVTM, CDR2 ANQGSEA. The trim removed 7 bases at V and 3 bases at J, leaving 2 bases unmatched. CDR3 nucleotides: TGCAGCGGTGGGACAGACTATGGCTACACCTTC. Residues: CSGGTDYGYTF. The full variable domain, with the rest looked up from reference TRBV29-1 and TRBJ1-2, is SAVISQKPSRDICQRGTSLTIQCQVDSQVTMMFWYRQQPGQSLTLIATANQGSEATYESGFVIDKFPISRPNLTFSTLTVSNMSPEDSSIYLCSGGTDYGYTFGSGTRLTVV.

The chain is built from TRBV20-1 and TRBJ2-5; no firm D call. CDR3 size: 15 residues. CDR1 and CDR2 (germline): DFQATT, SNEGSKA (reference sequence). V was cut by 0 bases and J by 2 bases, with 13 bases left in between. CDR3 residues: CSARDMGPAQETQYF. The CDR3, as DNA: TGCAGTGCTAGAGATATGGGTCCCGCTCAAGAGACCCAGTACTTC.

This clonotype was counted between two and nine times. V usage is TRBV19 and J usage is TRBJ2-5, with D possibly called TRBD1 or TRBD2 (5 bases each). CDR1 and CDR2 (germline): LNHDA, SQIVND (reference sequence). This CDR3 has 14 residues. V dropped 5 bases and J dropped 9 bases, with 19 bases sitting between them. The CDR3 nucleotides read TGTGCCAGTAGTCCCGCCGGGGCCCGGATGGCCCAGTACTTC. Translation: CASSPAGARMAQYF.

This sequence joins TRBV29-1 and TRBJ2-5; TRBD2 matches 8 bases. Germline lookup yields CDR1 SQVTM and CDR2 ANQGSEA. CDR3 length equals 17 residues. V was clipped by 0 bases and J by 3 bases; unmatched bases: 12. Here the CDR3 reads CSVEDRAGASGKETQYF. The CDR3 DNA is TGCAGCGTTGAAGATCGAGCGGGGGCGTCGGGCAAAGAGACCCAGTACTTC.

In its sample, this clonotype was seen a few times. The V gene is TRBV10-3, the J gene TRBJ1-1, with D perhaps matching TRBD1 (5 bases). The CDR3 has 13 amino acids. Trimming took off 9 bases at V and 3 bases at J, with 14 bases between the two ends. CDR1 and CDR2 (germline): ENHRY, SYGVKD. The CDR3 reads CAMGTGGYTEAFF. In nucleotides, the CDR3 is TGTGCCATGGGGACCGGGGGATACACTGAAGCTTTCTTT.

The V gene is TRBV5-1, the J gene TRBJ1-1; D perhaps matches TRBD1 (6 bases). CDR3 size: 14 residues. V was pared by 2 bases and J by 4 bases, with 12 bases between. The germline gives CDR1 SGHRS, CDR2 YFSETQ. CDR3 sequence (DNA): TGCGCCAGCAGCTTTCCGACAGGCGGCACTGAAGCTTTCTTT. It specifies CASSFPTGGTEAFF.

The chain employs TRBV19 and TRBJ2-1; D remains unclear. CDR1 is LNHDA and CDR2 is SQIVND in the germline V gene (reference sequence). The V and J ends lost 2 bases and 6 bases respectively, with 11 bases between them. CDR3 size: 14 residues. CDR3 in DNA: TGTGCCAGTAGTATAAGACGCCCCGGCAATGAGCAGTTCTTC. Its protein product is CASSIRRPGNEQFF.

The rearrangement links TRBV30 to TRBJ1-1; D possibly corresponds to TRBD1 (5 bases). In germline, CDR1 is GTSNPN, CDR2 SVGIG (reference sequence). The CDR3 spans 15 residues. V was pared by 4 bases and J by 1 base, with 16 bases between. CDR3 residues: CAWNPGGIQNTEAFF. DNA of the CDR3: TGTGCCTGGAACCCCGGGGGAATACAGAACACTGAAGCTTTCTTT.

This clonotype was observed a few times. The V gene is TRBV29-1, the J gene TRBJ2-1, with TRBD1 as a possible D gene (5 bases). Trimming cost V 4 bases and J 4 bases, with 5 bases left between them. Germline V gene sequence: CDR1 SQVTM, CDR2 ANQGSEA. There are 11 residues in the CDR3. The CDR3: CSVAGYNEQFF. The CDR3 DNA reads as TGCAGCGTTGCAGGGTACAATGAGCAGTTCTTC.

A few counts support this clonotype. V is TRBV19 and J is TRBJ2-1; D could derive from TRBD1 or TRBD2 (7 bases each). The CDR3 has 14 amino acids. V lost 5 bases to trimming and J lost 9 bases, with 17 bases between them. Germline CDR1 and CDR2: LNHDA and SQIVND (reference sequence). CDR3 protein: CASSAPGGGTEQFF. The CDR3 bases are TGTGCCAGTAGTGCCCCAGGGGGGGGGACTGAGCAGTTCTTC.

This clonotype was counted between two and nine times. The chain couples TRBV29-1 to TRBJ1-4; 8 bases line up with TRBD1. The V gene's germline CDR1 is SQVTM and CDR2 ANQGSEA. J lost 7 bases, V lost 8 bases, and 9 bases had no gene match. The CDR3 spans 13 residues. CDR3 region: CSIIRGPGEKLFF. In nucleotides, the CDR3 is TGCAGCATTATCAGGGGGCCAGGTGAAAAACTGTTTTTT.

CDR3 region: CASTLGGAGYTF. CDR3 coding DNA: TGTGCCAGCACCTTGGGCGGCGCTGGCTACACCTTC. The chain combines TRBV12-3 or TRBV12-4 with TRBJ1-2; D is unclear. This CDR3 region has 12 residues. V lost 7 bases, J lost 7 bases, and 13 bases lay in between.

This clonotype was detected a few times. This rearrangement joins TRBV7-2 to TRBJ1-2; D is perhaps TRBD1 (5 bases). V was cut by 1 base and J by 2 bases, with 11 bases left in between. Germline CDR1 and CDR2: SGHTA and FQGNSA. The CDR3 contains 15 residues. CDR3 residues: CASSLVPGQNYGYTF. The CDR3 DNA sequence: TGTGCCAGCAGCTTAGTTCCAGGGCAGAACTATGGCTACACCTTC.

The V and J genes are TRBV7-2 and TRBJ2-5; D uncertain. The V gene lost 1 base and the J gene lost 6 bases, with 6 bases spanning the gap. The germline CDR1 and CDR2 sequences are SGHTA and FQGNSA. There are 12 residues in the CDR3. The CDR3 DNA sequence: TGTGCCAGCAGCTTAGGTTTGCAGACCCAGTACTTC. It encodes CASSLGLQTQYF.

A few counts support this clonotype. V gene TRBV27 combines with J gene TRBJ1-1, with D possibly matching TRBD1 (6 bases). This CDR3 contains 13 residues. From germline, CDR1 is MNHEY and CDR2 SMNVEV (reference sequence). The V end was cut by 4 bases, the J end by 8 bases, with 14 bases between. The CDR3 DNA is TGTGCCAGCAGTTGGAGGGAGGGGGGCGAAGCTTTCTTT. Amino acids: CASSWREGGEAFF.

The table lists this clonotype with a few counts. The chain recombines TRBV5-6 with TRBJ1-5, with D possibly matching TRBD1 (6 bases). Trimming removed 0 bases at V and 1 base at J, with 8 bases between. The V gene's germline CDR1 is SGHDT and CDR2 YYEEEE. The CDR3 is 15 residues long. Written as DNA, the CDR3 is TGTGCCAGCAGCTTGGGGGGGCGAAGCAATCAGCCCCAGCATTTT. Its translation is CASSLGGRSNQPQHF.

This clonotype has ten or more counts. V gene TRBV5-1 combines with J gene TRBJ2-7, with D unresolved. V was pared by 0 bases and J by 2 bases, with 15 bases between. CDR3 length: 16 amino acids. The V gene's germline CDR1 is SGHRS and CDR2 YFSETQ. CDR3 residues: CASSLVGADPTYEQYF. In DNA, the CDR3 is TGCGCCAGCAGCTTGGTGGGCGCCGACCCTACCTACGAGCAGTACTTC.

This clonotype was picked up a small number of times. This chain joins TRBV30 and TRBJ2-5, with unresolved D. V was pared by 5 bases and J by 2 bases, with 12 bases between. Germline loops: CDR1 GTSNPN, CDR2 SVGIG (reference sequence). This CDR3 spans 13 amino acids. The CDR3 DNA is TGTGCCTGGGAACTCCACCCACAAGAGACCCAGTACTTC. Encoded protein: CAWELHPQETQYF.

The rearrangement links TRBV30 to TRBJ1-5; no firm D call. The V end lost 2 bases, the J end lost 4 bases, and 9 bases lay between the germline ends. The germline gives CDR1 GTSNPN, CDR2 SVGIG (reference sequence). The CDR3 sequence is 13 residues long. The CDR3 nucleotides read TGTGCCTGGAGTCTAGGGTATAATCAGCCCCAGCATTTT. Translating gives CAWSLGYNQPQHF.

This clonotype has at least ten counts. This chain links TRBV7-2 with TRBJ2-3, with D possibly TRBD1 on 6 matching bases. The germline CDR1 and CDR2 sequences are SGHTA and FQGNSA. Trimming cost V 5 bases and J 4 bases, with 28 bases left between them. The CDR3 is 19 residues long. In nucleotides, the CDR3 is TGTGCCAGCAGCCAGAACCTACATGGGGGCAATCGACCAGCAGATACGCAGTATTTT. It yields the protein CASSQNLHGGNRPADTQYF. Based on the CDR3 plus reference TRBV7-2 and TRBJ2-3, the full variable domain is GAGVSQSPSNKVTEKGKDVELRCDPISGHTALYWYRQSLGQGLEFLIYFQGNSAPDKSGLPSDRFSAERTGGSVSTLTIQRTQQEDSAVYLCASSQNLHGGNRPADTQYFGPGTRLTVL.